This T cell receptor (beta chain) was documented in a study of blood T cell repertoires in COVID-19. On the study more broadly: PBMCs, B-cell-depleted T cells, or T cells provided the cDNA or gDNA that made up the material.

The table came from immunoSEQ multiplex PCR; TCRdb's copy has only in-frame clones and leaves some out. In the table there are about 220,000 clones, under 90% of which are singletons. This CDR3 has 15 amino acids. The germline V gene encodes CDR1 SGHNT and CDR2 YYREEE (reference sequence). V gave up 3 bases and J gave up 2 bases; unmatched junction bases: 4. This clonotype originated in a woman over 75 with acute or convalescent COVID-19. This chain links TRBV5-4 with TRBJ2-2; 7 bases match TRBD1. Sequencing input: peripheral blood. Here the CDR3 DNA reads TGTGCCAGCAGCTACAGGGGCCTCAACACCGGGGAGCTGTTTTTT. Translating it yields CASSYRGLNTGELFF.